Listed below are T cell receptor beta chains from one sample, sequenced in a study of cytomegalovirus exposure and HLA in healthy donors. The protocol was immunoSEQ multiplex PCR, while the TCRdb copy is restricted to in-frame clones and leaves out a portion. The sample lists around 130,000 clones, 80% to 90% occurring once. Sequenced material: PBMCs. These receptors all stem from a middle-aged woman in good health and CMV-seropositive. Each CDR3 is given with its conserved first and last residue. The D gene is left open where the match is weak. Rows may omit the clone size; those that give it use once, few, many or a size class.

cdr3_length	v_call	clone_size	j_call	d_call	cdr3_aa	cdr3_nt
15	TRBV9	.	TRBJ2-7	TRBD2	CASSVGGGRAHEQYF	TGTGCCAGCAGCGTAGGTGGCGGGAGGGCCCACGAGCAGTACTTC
14	TRBV28	.	TRBJ2-3	.	CASSFVAVTDTQYF	TGTGCCAGCAGTTTTGTGGCGGTCACAGATACGCAGTATTTT
14	TRBV5-1	once	TRBJ2-7	.	CASSPPGFAGEQYF	TGCGCCAGCAGCCCACCGGGGTTCGCCGGCGAGCAGTACTTC
17	TRBV6-1	.	TRBJ1-5	.	CASSEGLGGGSNQPQHF	TGTGCCAGCAGTGAAGGCCTGGGCGGGGGATCGAATCAGCCCCAGCATTTT
16	TRBV27	.	TRBJ2-5	TRBD1	CASSLTPGGPVETQYF	TGTGCCAGCAGTTTAACCCCAGGGGGCCCTGTAGAGACCCAGTACTTC
12	TRBV6-6	.	TRBJ2-7	.	CASSADIHEQYF	TGTGCCAGCAGTGCCGACATCCACGAGCAGTACTTC
16	TRBV30	.	TRBJ2-1	TRBD2	CAWSTPSGRAYNEQFF	TGTGCCTGGAGTACCCCCAGCGGGAGGGCATACAATGAGCAGTTCTTC
15	TRBV7-2	few	TRBJ1-5	TRBD1	CASSTRDRVYQPQHF	TGTGCCAGCAGCACCCGGGACAGAGTTTATCAGCCCCAGCATTTT
13	TRBV29-1	.	TRBJ1-4	.	CSVGQSPGEKLFF	TGCAGCGTTGGCCAGTCACCGGGGGAAAAACTGTTTTTT
19	TRBV6-9	.	TRBJ2-2	TRBD2	CASSLWMTSGSRNTGELFF	TGTGCCAGCAGTTTGTGGATGACTAGCGGGAGCCGGAACACCGGGGAGCTGTTTTTT
15	TRBV6-1	.	TRBJ1-5	TRBD1	CASSVNQGANQPQHF	TGTGCCAGCAGTGTAAATCAGGGGGCGAATCAGCCCCAGCATTTT
17	TRBV10-3	.	TRBJ2-2	TRBD1	CAISESTGGISAGELFF	TGTGCCATCAGTGAGTCGACAGGGGGCATCTCCGCCGGGGAGCTGTTTTTT
10	TRBV2	.	TRBJ2-1	.	CATIADEQFF	TGTGCCACGATAGCGGATGAGCAGTTCTTC
16	TRBV7-8	.	TRBJ2-3	.	CASSSTVGTSTDTQYF	TGTGCCAGCAGCTCTACTGTAGGGACTAGCACAGATACGCAGTATTTT
12	TRBV29-1	.	TRBJ1-2	.	CSVGGQTYGYTF	TGCAGCGTTGGCGGACAGACCTACGGCTACACCTTC
15	TRBV7-9	.	TRBJ2-1	TRBD2	CASSFRDYTYNEQFF	TGTGCCAGCAGCTTCCGGGACTATACCTACAATGAGCAGTTCTTC
18	TRBV9	.	TRBJ2-3	TRBD2	CASSVVGTSGASTDTQYF	TGTGCCAGCAGCGTAGTGGGGACTAGCGGGGCCAGCACAGATACGCAGTATTTT
14	TRBV29-1	once	TRBJ1-2	.	CSVEGPGDNYGYTF	TGCAGCGTAGAGGGCCCCGGGGATAACTATGGCTACACCTTC
14	TRBV11-2	.	TRBJ2-5	.	CASSPGLSEETQYF	TGTGCCAGCAGCCCCGGACTTTCCGAAGAGACCCAGTACTTC
14	TRBV10-3	few	TRBJ1-1	.	CAISVGGMNTEAFF	TGTGCCATCAGTGTCGGGGGGATGAACACTGAAGCTTTCTTT
13	TRBV2	few	TRBJ1-3	.	CASLGTIGNTIYF	TGTGCCAGCCTGGGCACCATTGGAAACACCATATATTTT
15	TRBV21-1	.	TRBJ2-1	.	CASSNGTGPSYEQFF	TGTGCCAGCAGCAACGGGACAGGGCCTTCGTATGAGCAGTTCTTC
15	TRBV5-4	.	TRBJ1-1	.	CASSLDYAENTEAFF	TGTGCCAGCAGCTTGGATTATGCGGAGAACACTGAAGCTTTCTTT
17	TRBV4-3	.	TRBJ2-1	TRBD2	CASSPELAGVRYNEQFF	TGCGCCAGCAGCCCGGAATTAGCGGGAGTGCGGTACAATGAGCAGTTCTTC
16	TRBV29-1	once	TRBJ2-1	.	CSVEDPVGGARGEQFF	TGCAGCGTTGAAGATCCCGTGGGGGGGGCGCGAGGAGAGCAGTTCTTC
18	TRBV4-2	.	TRBJ2-5	TRBD2	CASRGRRGNSGIVETQYF	TGTGCCAGCAGGGGCCGGAGGGGGAATAGCGGGATAGTAGAGACCCAGTACTTC
13	TRBV18	once	TRBJ2-7	.	CASSPPSSYEQYF	TGTGCCAGCTCACCACCATCTTCCTACGAGCAGTACTTC
13	TRBV28	few	TRBJ2-3	.	CASSRVGASAQYF	TGTGCCAGCAGTCGGGTAGGGGCTAGCGCGCAGTATTTT
15	TRBV4-2	.	TRBJ2-1	.	CASSQAAGIYNEQFF	TGTGCCAGCAGCCAAGCGGCGGGGATATACAATGAGCAGTTCTTC
16	TRBV4-3	.	TRBJ2-3	TRBD2	CASSQHPSGSTDTQYF	TGCGCCAGCAGCCAACATCCTAGCGGTAGCACAGATACGCAGTATTTT
16	TRBV29-1	.	TRBJ2-2	.	CSVVRTGLDHTGELFF	TGCAGCGTTGTAAGGACTGGGCTGGACCACACCGGGGAGCTGTTTTTT
21	TRBV5-1	.	TRBJ2-6	TRBD1	CASSLASFRDRLFSGANVLTF	TGCGCCAGCAGCTTGGCCTCGTTCCGGGACAGGCTTTTCTCTGGGGCCAACGTCCTGACTTTC
15	TRBV27	.	TRBJ2-3	TRBD1	CASRPDRADTDTQYF	TGTGCCAGCAGGCCGGACAGGGCGGACACAGATACGCAGTATTTT
16	TRBV15	.	TRBJ2-1	.	CATSSPPPGAYNEQFF	TGTGCCACCAGCAGCCCGCCGCCCGGGGCCTACAATGAGCAGTTCTTC
15	TRBV28	.	TRBJ2-7	TRBD2	CASGGLAEAPYEQYF	TGTGCCAGCGGGGGACTAGCGGAGGCCCCTTACGAGCAGTACTTC
18	TRBV2	.	TRBJ2-7	TRBD1	CASSARGQGLTFTYEQYF	TGTGCCAGCAGTGCACGGGGACAGGGCCTCACCTTCACCTACGAGCAGTACTTC
16	TRBV9	.	TRBJ2-1	TRBD2	CASSVSGGASYNEQFF	TGTGCCAGCAGCGTAAGCGGGGGGGCCTCCTACAATGAGCAGTTCTTC
17	TRBV7-8	.	TRBJ2-7	TRBD2	CASSLAWKREFSCEQYF	TGTGCCAGCAGCTTAGCGTGGAAGCGGGAGTTCTCCTGCGAGCAGTACTTC
13	TRBV7-6	.	TRBJ2-7	.	CASSLDEGYEQYF	TGTGCCAGCAGCTTAGATGAGGGCTACGAGCAGTACTTC
13	TRBV5-8	.	TRBJ2-7	.	CASSFSLQYEQYF	TGTGCCAGCAGCTTCAGTCTTCAGTACGAGCAGTACTTC
14	TRBV7-6	.	TRBJ2-2	.	CASSPLFGTGELFF	TGTGCCAGCAGCCCCCTATTCGGCACCGGGGAGCTGTTTTTT
15	TRBV7-2	.	TRBJ2-2	.	CASSLGQTNTGELFF	TGTGCCAGCAGCTTAGGGCAGACGAACACCGGGGAGCTGTTTTTT
17	TRBV7-9	.	TRBJ1-4	.	CASSLLRESRLEEKLFF	TGTGCCAGCAGCTTATTAAGGGAGTCACGGTTAGAGGAAAAACTGTTTTTT